A few counts support the clone carrying this TCR beta chain. The record originates from a study of kidney transplant recipient with SARS-CoV-2 infection. CDR1 MNHGY and CDR2 SAAAGT come from the germline V gene. V gave up 6 bases and J gave up 5 bases, with 9 bases separating them. CDR3 length: 12 residues. MiXCR, applied by TCRdb to the reads, yields one record per CDR3 protein. The sample holds 200,000 to 300,000 distinct CDR3 sequences, 29% seen once. The chain has TRBV6-8 and TRBJ2-3; maybe TRBD1 (5 bases). This TCR was recovered from a male patient aged 30 to 39 who had COVID-19 and was a kidney transplant recipient. Some of the T cells might come from the graft donor. Material: a blood sample, obtained at baseline and on day 111 from a kidney transplant recipient. The CDR3 loop reads CASRGRGDTQYF. In nucleotides, the CDR3 is TGTGCCAGCAGGGGGCGAGGAGATACGCAGTATTTT.